This T cell receptor (beta chain) was identified during a study of blood T cells in healthy people across ages. Germline values: CDR1 MGHRA, CDR2 YSYEKL. The CDR3 totals 14 residues. Then a second PCR, running about 7 to 11 cycles, was carried out with a sample-barcoded 5' primer and a J-beta primer mix. Each cDNA molecule, via a template-switch adaptor with 12 random nucleotides, was tagged. From the 5' RACE reads, TCRdb called clonotypes with MiXCR, one entry per CDR3 protein. The table shows about 970,000 distinct CDR3 sequences, with around 54% occurring only once. This clonotype was obtained from an older woman in good health. What was sequenced was blood. The chain employs TRBV4-1 and TRBJ2-7; 7 bases map to TRBD2. The end of the DNA aligns better with TRBJ2-5, so the J call may be wrong. CDR3 DNA sequence: TGCGCCAGCAGCCAAGTCTCCAGACTAGCGACCCAGTACTTC. This gives the protein CASSQVSRLATQYF.